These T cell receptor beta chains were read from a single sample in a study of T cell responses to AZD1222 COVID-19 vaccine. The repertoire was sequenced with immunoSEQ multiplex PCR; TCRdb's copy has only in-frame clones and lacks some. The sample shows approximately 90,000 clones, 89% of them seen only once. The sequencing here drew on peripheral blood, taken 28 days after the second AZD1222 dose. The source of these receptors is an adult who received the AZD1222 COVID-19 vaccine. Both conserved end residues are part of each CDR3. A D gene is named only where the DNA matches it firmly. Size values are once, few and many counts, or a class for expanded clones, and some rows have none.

CASSFEGYTEAFF	TGTGCCAGCAGCTTTGAAGGGTACACTGAAGCTTTCTTT	TRBJ1-1	-	TRBV7-8	-
CASSYSWGGGSYEQYF	TGTGCCAGCAGTTACTCGTGGGGGGGAGGAAGCTACGAGCAGTACTTC	TRBJ2-7	TRBD2	TRBV6-5	-
CASSQDQGNGNTIYF	TGTGCCAGCAGCCAAGATCAGGGAAACGGAAACACCATATATTTT	TRBJ1-3	-	TRBV3-1/TRBV3-2	-
CASSAGTASSYEQYF	TGTGCCAGCAGCGCCGGTACGGCCAGCTCCTACGAGCAGTACTTC	TRBJ2-7	-	TRBV13	-
CASSQDRNTDTQYF	TGCGCCAGCAGCCAAGATAGGAACACAGATACGCAGTATTTT	TRBJ2-3	-	TRBV4-1	-
CATSKGVLNYGYTF	TGTGCCACCTCCAAAGGGGTACTTAACTATGGCTACACCTTC	TRBJ1-2	-	TRBV3-1/TRBV3-2	-
CASSLAPPNTGELFF	TGCGCCAGCAGCTTGGCCCCACCTAACACCGGGGAGCTGTTTTTT	TRBJ2-2	-	TRBV5-1	-
CASSPSRGEAFF	TGTGCCAGCAGTCCGTCCCGCGGTGAAGCTTTCTTT	TRBJ1-1	-	TRBV28	-
CAWGTESSYNSPLHF	TGTGCCTGGGGGACAGAGAGCTCCTATAATTCACCCCTCCACTTT	TRBJ1-6	TRBD1	TRBV30	-
CASSFLAATDTQYF	TGTGCCAGCAGCTTCCTAGCGGCCACAGATACGCAGTATTTT	TRBJ2-3	TRBD2	TRBV7-3	-
CASSSRTARGYGYTF	TGTGCCAGCAGCTCCCGGACAGCCCGCGGGTATGGCTACACCTTC	TRBJ1-2	-	TRBV7-2	-
CASSLGPWQSPEQYF	TGCGCCAGCAGCTTGGGCCCTTGGCAGTCACCCGAGCAGTACTTC	TRBJ2-7	-	TRBV5-1	-
CASSLPGTTLRDTQYF	TGTGCCAGCAGCTTGCCCGGGACTACCCTTAGAGATACGCAGTATTTT	TRBJ2-3	TRBD2	TRBV5-6	-
CASSLGGGRDSPLHF	TGCGCCAGCAGCTTGGGAGGGGGCCGGGATTCACCCCTCCACTTT	TRBJ1-6	TRBD1	TRBV5-1	-
CASSPKRGYGYGYTF	TGTGCCAGCAGTCCCAAACGGGGGTACGGCTATGGCTACACCTTC	TRBJ1-2	-	TRBV27	-
CASSQGQGLKPQHF	TGCGCCAGCAGCCAAGGACAAGGGCTTAAGCCCCAGCATTTT	TRBJ1-5	-	TRBV4-1	-
CASSQGNTEAFF	TGCGCCAGCAGCCAGGGGAACACTGAAGCTTTCTTT	TRBJ1-1	-	TRBV4-1	-
CASSASTGLNGYTF	TGTGCCAGCAGCGCCTCGACAGGGCTAAATGGCTACACCTTC	TRBJ1-2	TRBD1	TRBV9	-
CASSPPGQKNTEAFF	TGTGCCAGCTCACCTCCGGGACAGAAGAACACTGAAGCTTTCTTT	TRBJ1-1	TRBD1	TRBV18	-
CASSLSGMGYEQYF	TGTGCCAGCAGCTTGTCCGGGATGGGCTACGAGCAGTACTTC	TRBJ2-7	-	TRBV11-2	-
CAWRRGDMNTEAFF	TGTGCCTGGAGACGGGGAGACATGAACACTGAAGCTTTCTTT	TRBJ1-1	-	TRBV30	once
CASSLIAGYSNQPQHF	TGTGCCAGCAGCTTAATAGCCGGCTATAGCAATCAGCCCCAGCATTTT	TRBJ1-5	-	TRBV7-6	-
CAWEVRNTEAFF	TGTGCCTGGGAGGTACGTAACACTGAAGCTTTCTTT	TRBJ1-1	-	TRBV30	once
CASSIGQVTEAFF	TGTGCCAGTAGTATAGGACAGGTCACTGAAGCTTTCTTT	TRBJ1-1	-	TRBV19	-